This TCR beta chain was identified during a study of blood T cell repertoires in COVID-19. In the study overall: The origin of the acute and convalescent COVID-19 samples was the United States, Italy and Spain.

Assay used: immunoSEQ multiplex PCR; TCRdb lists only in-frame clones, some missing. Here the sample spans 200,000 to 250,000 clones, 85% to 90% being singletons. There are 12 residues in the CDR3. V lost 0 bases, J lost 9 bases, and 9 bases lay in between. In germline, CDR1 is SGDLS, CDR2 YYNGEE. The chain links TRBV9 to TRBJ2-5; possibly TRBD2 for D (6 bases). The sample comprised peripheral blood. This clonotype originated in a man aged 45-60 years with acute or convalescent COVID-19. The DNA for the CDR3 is TGTGCCAGCAGCGTAGAAGGAGGGGCCCAGTACTTC. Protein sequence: CASSVEGGAQYF.